A single sample is the source of the 17 T cell receptor beta chains below, sequenced in a study of response to subunit inactivated influenza vaccine. TCRdb independently ran MiXCR on the RT-PCR reads; one entry per CDR3 protein. The table includes about 500,000 distinct CDR3 sequences, 16% detected once. The sample consisted of CD4+ T cells sorted from PBMCs, taken less than 30 months after vaccination. The receptors shown here come from a man aged 50-75 years who received an inactivated influenza vaccine.

This chain uses TRBV4-3 with TRBJ2-2; 7 positions match TRBD2. The germline V gene encodes CDR1 LGHNA and CDR2 YSLEER. CDR3 length: 15 amino acids. The junction had 6 bases not matched to a gene; V was cut back by 1 base and J by 7 bases. CDR3 bases: TGCGCCAGCAGCCAAGTTGGGGGGGAGAGCGGGGAGCTGTTTTTT. This codes for CASSQVGGESGELFF.

In its sample, this clonotype was seen a few times. The chain recombines TRBV3-1 with TRBJ2-3, with 11 nucleotides matching TRBD2. CDR1 and CDR2 (germline): LGHDT, YNNKEL (reference sequence). Losses at the gene ends were 1 base for V and 5 bases for J; bases not matched to a gene: 5. The CDR3 loop spans 16 amino acids. CDR3 coding DNA: TGTGCCAGCAGCCAAGCTAGCGGGGGGCATGGAGATACGCAGTATTTT. Residues: CASSQASGGHGDTQYF.

This clonotype has more than one count but fewer than ten. The CDR3 is CASSSEGLAGVYEQYF. CDR3 coding DNA: TGTGCCAGCAGCTCTGAGGGACTAGCGGGAGTGTACGAGCAGTACTTC. The chain has TRBV7-2 and TRBJ2-7, with 14 bases fitting TRBD2. Per the germline V gene, CDR1 is SGHTA and CDR2 is FQGNSA. V lost 4 bases and J lost 4; bases outside the gene matches: 6. The CDR3 sequence is 16 residues long.

This clonotype was seen only a few times. The chain links TRBV19 to TRBJ1-1; 7 bases fit TRBD1. The V gene's germline CDR1 is LNHDA and CDR2 SQIVND (reference sequence). This CDR3 region has 13 residues. V was clipped by 5 bases and J by 11 bases; unmatched bases: 11. CDR3 sequence: CASSSGQRTKAFF. DNA of the CDR3: TGTGCCAGTAGTTCGGGACAGAGAACAAAGGCTTTCTTT.

This clonotype has only a few counts. This CDR3 is CASVLAGGNEQFF. CDR3 DNA sequence: TGTGCTAGTGTGCTAGCGGGAGGCAACGAGCAGTTCTTC. The chain links TRBV12-5 to TRBJ2-1, with TRBD2 matching over 11 bases. CDR3 length: 13 residues. Losses at the gene ends were 7 bases for V and 10 bases for J; bases not matched to a gene: 6. The germline CDR1 and CDR2 sequences are LGHNT and FRNRAP.

The chain joins TRBV9 to TRBJ2-3; a weak D match, TRBD2 (5 bases). Germline values: CDR1 SGDLS, CDR2 YYNGEE. This CDR3 region has 17 residues. Deletions cut 0 bases from V and 0 bases from J, with 14 bases between. CDR3 region: CASSVDGRAYSTDTQYF. The CDR3, as DNA: TGTGCCAGCAGCGTAGACGGGCGGGCTTATAGCACAGATACGCAGTATTTT. The full variable domain, rest sourced from reference TRBV9 and TRBJ2-3, is DSGVTQTPKHLITATGQRVTLRCSPRSGDLSVYWYQQSLDQGLQFLIQYYNGEERAKGNILERFSAQQFPDLHSELNLSSLELGDSALYFCASSVDGRAYSTDTQYFGPGTRLTVL.

This clonotype has just a few counts. The V gene is TRBV20-1, the J gene TRBJ2-7; D not certain. CDR3 length: 13 residues. Germline V lookup: CDR1 DFQATT, CDR2 SNEGSKA (reference sequence). Trimming cost V 6 bases and J 0 bases, with 12 bases left between them. The CDR3 DNA reads TGCAGTGCCCGAGAGGCTACCTCCTACGAGCAGTACTTC. This codes for CSAREATSYEQYF.

This clonotype was seen more than once but under ten times. The gene calls are TRBV12-3 or TRBV12-4 and TRBJ1-6; 11 nucleotides agree with TRBD1. J lost 6 bases, V lost 8 bases, and 6 bases had no gene match. The CDR3 covers 15 residues. The CDR3 DNA follows: TGTGCCAGCGCGCTTGGACAGGGGGCTAATTCACCCCTCCACTTT. This codes for CASALGQGANSPLHF.

This clonotype came up a few times. The genes are TRBV13 and TRBJ2-7, with 9 bases that match TRBD2. V trimming: 0 bases; J trimming: 2 bases; junction bases outside the gene matches: 2. The CDR3 loop spans 15 amino acids. Germline V lookup: CDR1 PRHDT, CDR2 FYEKMQ (reference sequence). Here the CDR3 reads CASSLGSSGAYEQYF. The CDR3 nucleotides are TGTGCCAGCAGCTTAGGGTCTAGCGGGGCCTACGAGCAGTACTTC.

This clonotype was detected a few times. V usage is TRBV7-2 and J usage is TRBJ1-1, with D unclear. The germline V gene has CDR1 SGHTA and CDR2 FQGNSA. The V gene lost 5 bases and the J gene lost 5 bases, with 15 bases spanning the gap. The CDR3 extends over 14 amino acids. CDR3 sequence (DNA): TGTGCCAGCAGCCTGTCGTGGGGAAGGACTGAAGCTTTCTTT. This translates into CASSLSWGRTEAFF.

The rearrangement links TRBV28 to TRBJ2-7; 8 nucleotides align to TRBD2. V shed 5 bases and J 3 bases; nucleotides not matched to a gene: 9. CDR1 MDHEN and CDR2 SYDVKM come from the germline V gene. The CDR3 spans 15 residues. CDR3 protein: CASSRPGLGVYEQYF. The CDR3 DNA reads as TGTGCCAGCAGTCGCCCGGGACTAGGGGTCTACGAGCAGTACTTC. Looking up the rest from reference TRBV28 and TRBJ2-7 gives the full variable domain: DVKVTQSSRYLVKRTGEKVFLECVQDMDHENMFWYRQDPGLGLRLIYFSYDVKMKEKGDIPEGYSVSREKKERFSLILESASTNQTSMYLCASSRPGLGVYEQYFGPGTRLTVT.

The chain uses TRBV24-1 and TRBJ2-1, with 8 nucleotides matching TRBD2. V shed 5 bases, J shed 7 bases, and the junction held 12 bases outside the gene matches. CDR1 is KGHDR and CDR2 is SFDVKD in the germline V gene. The CDR3 extends over 16 amino acids. Written as DNA, the CDR3 is TGTGCCACCAGTGCCCTGGGGTCTAGCGGGCGGAATGAGCAGTTCTTC. Protein: CATSALGSSGRNEQFF.

V and J are TRBV21-1 and TRBJ2-2; the D call in the table, TRBD1, was not verified against the DNA. TRBV21-1 is termed a pseudogene. The CDR3 is 16 residues long. The CDR3 coding sequence is TGTGCCAGCAGCCTAGACGGCAGGGGGCTTGTGGGGGGGCTGTTTTTT. It is translated as CASSLDGRGLVGGLFF.

This clonotype was counted ten times or more. The chain links TRBV25-1 to TRBJ1-4; D uncertain. The ends were cut back, 1 base at V and 14 bases at J, with 14 bases in the middle. Germline CDR1 and CDR2: MGHDK and SYGVNS. This CDR3 region has 13 residues. CDR3 coding DNA: TGTGCCAGCAGTGAATCTAGCAGTGGAGCGCTGTTTTTT. Translation: CASSESSSGALFF.

With regard to this clonotype: This may arise from a read error, as a much more abundant clone is one base away. The V call is TRBV5-1, the J call TRBJ1-4; 7 nucleotides align to TRBD1. The CDR3 covers 14 residues. Germline CDR1 reads SGHRS; CDR2 reads YFSETQ. CDR3 nucleotide sequence: TGCGCCAGCAGCTTGGGCAGGGGGAATGAAAAACTGTCTTTT. The encoded protein is CASSLGRGNEKLSF.

The sample holds a few counts of this clonotype. The chain joins TRBV5-5 to TRBJ2-2, with TRBD1 identical over 8 bases. The V gene's germline CDR1 is SGHKS and CDR2 YYEKEE (reference sequence). The CDR3 length is 15 residues. Unmatched junction bases numbered 2, after V lost 3 bases and J lost 1 base. The DNA for the CDR3 is TGTGCCAGCAGCTGGGGACAGGAGAACACCGGGGAGCTGTTTTTT. Its translation: CASSWGQENTGELFF.

The chain links TRBV5-4 to TRBJ2-3, with D perhaps matching TRBD2 (6 bases). V lost 5 bases to trimming and J lost 1 base, with 17 bases between them. Germline lookup yields CDR1 SGHNT and CDR2 YYREEE (reference sequence). This CDR3 is built from 16 residues. The CDR3 reads CASSRRGNVRTDTQYF. The DNA of the CDR3 is TGTGCCAGCAGTCGTCGGGGGAATGTACGCACAGATACGCAGTATTTT.